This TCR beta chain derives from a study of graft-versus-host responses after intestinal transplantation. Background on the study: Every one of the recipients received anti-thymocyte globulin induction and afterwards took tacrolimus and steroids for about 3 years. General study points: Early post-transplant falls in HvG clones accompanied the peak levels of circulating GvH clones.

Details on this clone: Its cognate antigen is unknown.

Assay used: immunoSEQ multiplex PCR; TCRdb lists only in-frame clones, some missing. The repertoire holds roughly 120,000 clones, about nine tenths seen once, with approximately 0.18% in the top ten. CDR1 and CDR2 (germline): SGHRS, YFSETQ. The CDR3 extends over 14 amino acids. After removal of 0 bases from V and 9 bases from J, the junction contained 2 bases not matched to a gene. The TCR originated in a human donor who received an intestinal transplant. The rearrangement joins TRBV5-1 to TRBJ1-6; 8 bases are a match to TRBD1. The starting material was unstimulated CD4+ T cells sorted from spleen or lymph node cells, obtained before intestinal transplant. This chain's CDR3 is CASSLGDRGSPLHF. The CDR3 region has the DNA TGCGCCAGCAGCTTGGGCGACAGGGGTTCACCCCTCCACTTT.